A single T cell receptor beta chain is shown here with its context. Its antigen is as yet unknown. This entry is derived from a study of cytomegalovirus exposure and HLA in healthy donors. Study-level points and caveats: Earlier analysis yielded a pattern in which most TCR beta V segments were productive about 90% or about 30% of the time.

The PCR made use of 60 Vbeta and 13 Jbeta primers. The table came from immunoSEQ multiplex PCR; TCRdb's copy has only in-frame clones and leaves some out. The table has around 150,000 clones, approximately 71% seen once; the top ten hold more than 9%. The CDR3 has 20 amino acids. The germline V gene encodes CDR1 MGHRA and CDR2 YSYEKL. The J segment lost 4 bases and the V segment lost 0 bases, leaving 15 bases of the junction unmatched. This receptor was identified in a man younger than 45 in good health and CMV-seropositive. The specimen sequenced was PBMCs. This rearrangement joins TRBV4-1 to TRBJ2-6; 7 nucleotides align to TRBD2. CDR3 in amino acids: CASSQETGGLGASGANVLTF. The CDR3, as DNA: TGCGCCAGCAGCCAAGAAACGGGCGGACTAGGAGCCTCCGGGGCCAACGTCCTGACTTTC.